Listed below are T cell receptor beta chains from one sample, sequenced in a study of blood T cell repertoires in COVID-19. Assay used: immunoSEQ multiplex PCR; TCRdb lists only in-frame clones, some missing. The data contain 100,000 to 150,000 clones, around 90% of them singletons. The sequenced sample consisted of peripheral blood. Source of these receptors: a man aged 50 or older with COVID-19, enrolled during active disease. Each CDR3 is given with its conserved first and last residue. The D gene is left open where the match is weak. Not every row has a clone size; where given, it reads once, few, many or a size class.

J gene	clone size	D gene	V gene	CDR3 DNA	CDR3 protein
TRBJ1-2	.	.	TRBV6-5	TGTGCCAGCAGTTACTCGAATGCGGACTATGGCTACACCTTC	CASSYSNADYGYTF
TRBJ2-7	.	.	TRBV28	TGTGCCAGCAGACGATCCCCGGACTTCCGACCCTACGAGCAGTACTTC	CASRRSPDFRPYEQYF
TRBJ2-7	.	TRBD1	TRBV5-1	TGCGCCAGCAGCTACAGATTTGACAGGGGTGACTACGAGCAGTACTTC	CASSYRFDRGDYEQYF
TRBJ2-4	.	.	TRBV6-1	TGTGCCAGCAGTGGTGGCACGGGAGTTGGGGCCAAAAACATTCAGTACTTC	CASSGGTGVGAKNIQYF
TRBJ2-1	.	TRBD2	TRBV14	TGTGCCAGCAGCCGCCCGGGACTAGCGGTACCTGAGTTCTTC	CASSRPGLAVPEFF
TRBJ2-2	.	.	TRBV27	TGTGCCAGCAGTTTCGTGAACATTGCCGCCGGGGAGCTGTTTTTT	CASSFVNIAAGELFF
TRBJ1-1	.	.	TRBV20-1	TGCAGTGCTAGTCTAGGGGCGCCGGAAGCTTTCTTT	CSASLGAPEAFF
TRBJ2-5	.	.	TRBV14	TGTGCCAGCAGCCAAACGGTCCAAGAGACCCAGTACTTC	CASSQTVQETQYF
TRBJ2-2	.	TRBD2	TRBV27	TGTGCCAGCAGAACCCGACCGGGCGGGAGTACGCCCGGGGAGCTGTTTTTT	CASRTRPGGSTPGELFF
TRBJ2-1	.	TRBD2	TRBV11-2	TGTGCCAGCAGCTCAACTAGCGGGTACAATGAGCAGTTCTTC	CASSSTSGYNEQFF
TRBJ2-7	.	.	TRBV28	TGTGCCAGCAGTTTATCTATCGGGGGACAGAACTTCAACGAGCAGTACTTC	CASSLSIGGQNFNEQYF
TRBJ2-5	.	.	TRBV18	TGTGCCAGCTCACCACCTTCCAGACAAGAGACCCAGTACTTC	CASSPPSRQETQYF
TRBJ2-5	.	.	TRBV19	TGTGCCAGTAGTATGAACGAGGTCCCTACGGCCCAGTACTTC	CASSMNEVPTAQYF
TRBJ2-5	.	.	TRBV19	TGTGCCAGTCGAAATCAGGGCAAATGGGGTGAGACCCAGTACTTC	CASRNQGKWGETQYF
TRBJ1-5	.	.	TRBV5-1	TGCGCCAGCAGCCTGACTGGATTTAGCAATCAGCCCCAGCATTTT	CASSLTGFSNQPQHF
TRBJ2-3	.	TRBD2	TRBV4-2	TGTGCCAGCAGCCCCGGACTAGCGGGAAAGTCGACACATACGCAGTATTTT	CASSPGLAGKSTHTQYF
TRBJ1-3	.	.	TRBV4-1	TGCGCCAGCAGCCAAGAGGGTTCCGGGATGCCCACAGGAAACACCATATATTTT	CASSQEGSGMPTGNTIYF
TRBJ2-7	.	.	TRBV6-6	TGTGCCAGCAGTGCTCCCCCAGGGGCCTTCTACGAGCAGTACTTC	CASSAPPGAFYEQYF
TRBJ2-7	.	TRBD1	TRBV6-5	TGTGCCAGCAGCACGGACAGGGGGGCCTACGAGCAGTACTTC	CASSTDRGAYEQYF
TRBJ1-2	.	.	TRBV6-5	TGTGCCAGCACTCGGGACACCAGCTATGGCTACACCTTC	CASTRDTSYGYTF
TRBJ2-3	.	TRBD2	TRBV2	TGTGCCAGCAGTGTACTAGCGGGAGTGTCGGCAGATACGCAGTATTTT	CASSVLAGVSADTQYF
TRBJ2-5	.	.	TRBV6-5	TGTGCCAGCAGACCCCAGGGCAGGGGCCAAGAGACCCAGTACTTC	CASRPQGRGQETQYF
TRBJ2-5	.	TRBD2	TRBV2	TGTGCCAGCAGGAGACTAGCGGGAGTGAGAGAGACCCAGTACTTC	CASRRLAGVRETQYF
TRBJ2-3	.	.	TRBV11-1	TGTGCCAGCAGCTTAGTCAGGGGTTCTAGCACAGATACGCAGTATTTT	CASSLVRGSSTDTQYF
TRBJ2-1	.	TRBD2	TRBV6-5	TGTGCCAGCAGTTACTCGACTAGCCGCCAGCCTAATGAGCAGTTCTTC	CASSYSTSRQPNEQFF
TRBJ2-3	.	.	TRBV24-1	TGTGCCACCCAAGCCGCGACAGGCATCACAGATACGCAGTATTTT	CATQAATGITDTQYF
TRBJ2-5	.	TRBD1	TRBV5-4	TGTGCCAGCAGCTTGAACAGGGGACAAGAGACCCAGTACTTC	CASSLNRGQETQYF
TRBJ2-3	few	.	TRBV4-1	TGCGCCAGCAGCCAAGATGCCCAGGTTCCCACAGATACGCAGTATTTT	CASSQDAQVPTDTQYF
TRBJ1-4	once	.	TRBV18	TGTGCCAGCTCGCGAAACAGGGCTGGTAATGAAAAACTGTTTTTT	CASSRNRAGNEKLFF
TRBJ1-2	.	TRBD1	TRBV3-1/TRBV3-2	TGTGCCAGCAGCCCGAACAGGGGGCACAACTATGGCTACACCTTC	CASSPNRGHNYGYTF
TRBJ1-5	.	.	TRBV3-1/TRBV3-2	TGTGCCAGCAGTCCGTCGGGTGGGAGCAATCAGCCCCAGCATTTT	CASSPSGGSNQPQHF
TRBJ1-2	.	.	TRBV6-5	TGTGCCAGCAGTTCAACAGGAGGCTACACCTTC	CASSSTGGYTF
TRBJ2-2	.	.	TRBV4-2	TGTGCCAGCAGCCAAGTGGGCAGCGGAACGAACACCGGGGAGCTGTTTTTT	CASSQVGSGTNTGELFF
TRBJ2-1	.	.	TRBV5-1	TGCGCCAGCAGCTTCGCGGGTGGTGAGCAGTTCTTC	CASSFAGGEQFF
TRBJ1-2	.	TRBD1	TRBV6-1	TGTGCCAGCAGTGAAGCGGCAACAGGGGGCTATGGCTACACCTTC	CASSEAATGGYGYTF
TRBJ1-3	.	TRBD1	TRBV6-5	TGTGCCAGCCGGCAACAGGGGGCAATTGGAAACACCATATATTTT	CASRQQGAIGNTIYF